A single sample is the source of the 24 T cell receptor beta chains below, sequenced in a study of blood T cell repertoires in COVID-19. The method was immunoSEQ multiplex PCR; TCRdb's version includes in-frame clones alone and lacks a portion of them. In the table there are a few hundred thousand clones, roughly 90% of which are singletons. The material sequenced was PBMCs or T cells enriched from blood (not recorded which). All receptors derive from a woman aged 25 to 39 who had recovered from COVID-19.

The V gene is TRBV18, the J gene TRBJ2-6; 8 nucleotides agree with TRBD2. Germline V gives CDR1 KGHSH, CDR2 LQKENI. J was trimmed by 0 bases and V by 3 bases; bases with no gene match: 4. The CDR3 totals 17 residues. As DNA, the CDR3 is TGTGCCAGCTCACCTCGGGGGGGGGCCTCTGGGGCCAACGTCCTGACTTTC. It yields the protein CASSPRGGASGANVLTF.

The CDR3 bases are TGTGCCAGCAGTTTTGCGGGGGGGAGCTACAATGAGCAGTTCTTC. Encoded protein: CASSFAGGSYNEQFF. This rearrangement joins TRBV27 to TRBJ2-1, with 9 bases aligning to TRBD2. Germline V lookup: CDR1 MNHEY, CDR2 SMNVEV (reference sequence). The CDR3 loop spans 15 amino acids. The ends lost 3 bases at V and 3 bases at J; junction bases unmatched: 3.

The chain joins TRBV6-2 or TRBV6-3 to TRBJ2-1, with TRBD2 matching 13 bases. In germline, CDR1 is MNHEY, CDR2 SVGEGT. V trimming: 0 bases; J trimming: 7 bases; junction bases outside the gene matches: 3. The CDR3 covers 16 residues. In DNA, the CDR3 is TGTGCCAGCAGTTACTCGTTGGGACTAGCGGGGAATGAGCAGTTCTTC. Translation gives CASSYSLGLAGNEQFF.

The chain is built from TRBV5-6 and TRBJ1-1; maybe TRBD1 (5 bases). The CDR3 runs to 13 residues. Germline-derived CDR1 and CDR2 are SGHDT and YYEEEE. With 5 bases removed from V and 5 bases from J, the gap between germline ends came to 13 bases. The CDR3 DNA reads TGTGCCAGCAGGGGGACCGGAGGGACTGAAGCTTTCTTT. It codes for CASRGTGGTEAFF.

Here the CDR3 DNA reads TGTGCCAGCACATGGGGCAGCGATCAGCCCCAGCATTTT. Its translation is CASTWGSDQPQHF. The chain uses TRBV28 and TRBJ1-5, with D maybe TRBD1 (5 bases). The CDR3 sequence is 13 residues long. From germline, CDR1 is MDHEN and CDR2 SYDVKM. Trimming left V 7 bases short and J 5 bases short, with 12 bases between.

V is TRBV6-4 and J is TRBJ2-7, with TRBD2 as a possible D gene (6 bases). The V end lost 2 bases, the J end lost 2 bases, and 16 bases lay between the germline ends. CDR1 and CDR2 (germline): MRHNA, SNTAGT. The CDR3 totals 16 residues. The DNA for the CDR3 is TGTGCCAGCAGTGACCCGAGGACGGGGGTTCCCTACGAGCAGTACTTC. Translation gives CASSDPRTGVPYEQYF.

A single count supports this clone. For the CDR3, the DNA is TGTGCCAGCAGTTTAGGGACAGGGAATAATTCACCCCTCCACTTT. Translated: CASSLGTGNNSPLHF. The V gene is TRBV27, the J gene TRBJ1-6, with 9 bases that match TRBD1. The CDR3 runs to 15 residues. Germline V gene sequence: CDR1 MNHEY, CDR2 SMNVEV (reference sequence). The V segment lost 2 bases and the J segment 5 bases; nucleotides outside the gene matches: 1.

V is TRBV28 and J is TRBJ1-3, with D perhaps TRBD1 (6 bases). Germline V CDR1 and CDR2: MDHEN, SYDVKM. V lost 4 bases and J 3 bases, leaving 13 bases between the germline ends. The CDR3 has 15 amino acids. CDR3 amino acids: CASSSTGLGGNTIYF. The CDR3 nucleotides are TGTGCCAGCAGTTCCACAGGGCTGGGTGGAAACACCATATATTTT. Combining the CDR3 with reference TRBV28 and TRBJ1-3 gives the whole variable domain DVKVTQSSRYLVKRTGEKVFLECVQDMDHENMFWYRQDPGLGLRLIYFSYDVKMKEKGDIPEGYSVSREKKERFSLILESASTNQTSMYLCASSSTGLGGNTIYFGEGSWLTVV.

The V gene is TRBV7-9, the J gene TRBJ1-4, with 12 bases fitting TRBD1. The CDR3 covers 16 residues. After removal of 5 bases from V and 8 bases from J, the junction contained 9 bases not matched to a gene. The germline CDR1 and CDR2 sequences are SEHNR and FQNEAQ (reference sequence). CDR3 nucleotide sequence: TGTGCCAGCAGCGCTGGGGACAGGGGGCTTGGGGAAAAACTGTTTTTT. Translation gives CASSAGDRGLGEKLFF.

The CDR3 DNA reads TGTGCCAGCAGCTTAGGGGAGTCCTACGAGCAGTACTTC. This codes for CASSLGESYEQYF. The chain combines TRBV7-2 with TRBJ2-7, with D tentatively TRBD2 (5 bases). The CDR3 is made up of 13 amino acids. V was clipped by 1 base and J by 1 base, with 5 bases between them. CDR1 and CDR2 (germline): SGHTA, FQGNSA.

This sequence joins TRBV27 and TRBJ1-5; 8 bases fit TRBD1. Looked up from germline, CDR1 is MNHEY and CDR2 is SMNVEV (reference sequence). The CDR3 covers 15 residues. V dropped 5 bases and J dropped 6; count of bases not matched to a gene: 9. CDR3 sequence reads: CASSPRTGLGQPQHF. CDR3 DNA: TGTGCCAGCAGTCCCAGGACAGGGCTCGGTCAGCCCCAGCATTTT.

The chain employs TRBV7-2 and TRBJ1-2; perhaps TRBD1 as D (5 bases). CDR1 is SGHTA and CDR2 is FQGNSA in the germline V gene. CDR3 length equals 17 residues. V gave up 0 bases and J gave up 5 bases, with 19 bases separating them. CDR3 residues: CASSLAGLERGVYGYTF. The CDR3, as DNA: TGTGCCAGCAGCTTAGCGGGGCTTGAGCGCGGGGTTTATGGCTACACCTTC. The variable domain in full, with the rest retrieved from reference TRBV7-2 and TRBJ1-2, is GAGVSQSPSNKVTEKGKDVELRCDPISGHTALYWYRQSLGQGLEFLIYFQGNSAPDKSGLPSDRFSAERTGGSVSTLTIQRTQQEDSAVYLCASSLAGLERGVYGYTFGSGTRLTVV.

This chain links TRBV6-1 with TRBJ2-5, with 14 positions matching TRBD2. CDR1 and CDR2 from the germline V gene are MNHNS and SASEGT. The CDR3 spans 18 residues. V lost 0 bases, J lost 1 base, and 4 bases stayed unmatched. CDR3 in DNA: TGTGCCAGCAGTGAAGCGGGACTAGCGGGGGACCCCCAAGAGACCCAGTACTTC. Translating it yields CASSEAGLAGDPQETQYF.

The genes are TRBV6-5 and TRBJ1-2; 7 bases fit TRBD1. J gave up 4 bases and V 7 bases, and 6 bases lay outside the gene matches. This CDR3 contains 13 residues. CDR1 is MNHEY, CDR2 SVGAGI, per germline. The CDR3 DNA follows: TGTGCCAGCACCCGGACAGGCGGCTATGGCTACACCTTC. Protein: CASTRTGGYGYTF.

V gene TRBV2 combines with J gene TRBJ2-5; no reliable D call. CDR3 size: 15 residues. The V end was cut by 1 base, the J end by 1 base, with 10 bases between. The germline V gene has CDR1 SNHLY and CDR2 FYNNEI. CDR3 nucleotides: TGTGCCAGCAGTGAAGATTGGCGGCCCCAAGAGACCCAGTACTTC. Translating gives CASSEDWRPQETQYF.

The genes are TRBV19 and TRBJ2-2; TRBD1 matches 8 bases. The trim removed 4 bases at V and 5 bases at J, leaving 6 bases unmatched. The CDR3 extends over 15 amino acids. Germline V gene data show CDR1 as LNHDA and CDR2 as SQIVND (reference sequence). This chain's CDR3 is CASSTGQGTTGELFF. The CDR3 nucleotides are TGTGCCAGTAGTACCGGACAGGGCACGACCGGGGAGCTGTTTTTT.

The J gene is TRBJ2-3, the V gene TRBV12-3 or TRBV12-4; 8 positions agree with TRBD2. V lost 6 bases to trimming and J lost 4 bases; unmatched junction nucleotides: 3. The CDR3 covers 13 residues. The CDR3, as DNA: TGTGCCAGCAGCCTAGCGGGCGCAGATACGCAGTATTTT. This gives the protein CASSLAGADTQYF.

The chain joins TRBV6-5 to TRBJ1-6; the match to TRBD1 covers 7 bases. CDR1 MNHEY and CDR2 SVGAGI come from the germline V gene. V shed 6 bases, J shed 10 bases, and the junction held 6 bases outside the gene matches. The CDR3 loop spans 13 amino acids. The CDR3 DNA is TGTGCCAGCAGACCGGGGACAGTCTCACCCCTCCACTTT. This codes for CASRPGTVSPLHF.

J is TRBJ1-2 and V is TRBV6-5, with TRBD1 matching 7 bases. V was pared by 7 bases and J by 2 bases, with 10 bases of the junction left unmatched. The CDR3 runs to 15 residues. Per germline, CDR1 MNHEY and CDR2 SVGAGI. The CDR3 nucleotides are TGTGCCAGCACCCCCGACAGGGAGAGGAACTATGGCTACACCTTC. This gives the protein CASTPDRERNYGYTF.

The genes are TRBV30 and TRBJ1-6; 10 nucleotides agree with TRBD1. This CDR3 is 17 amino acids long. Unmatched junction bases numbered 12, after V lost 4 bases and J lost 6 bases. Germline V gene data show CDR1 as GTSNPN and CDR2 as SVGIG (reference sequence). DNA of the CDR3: TGTGCCTGGACGAGCATTGGGACAGGGGAGCGTAATTCACCCCTCCACTTT. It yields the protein CAWTSIGTGERNSPLHF.

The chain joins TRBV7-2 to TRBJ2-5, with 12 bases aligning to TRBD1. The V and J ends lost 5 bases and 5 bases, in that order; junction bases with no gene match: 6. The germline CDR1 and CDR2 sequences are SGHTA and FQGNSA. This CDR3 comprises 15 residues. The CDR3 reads CASSRDRGRLETQYF. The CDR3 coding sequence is TGTGCCAGCAGCCGGGACAGGGGGCGCCTGGAGACCCAGTACTTC. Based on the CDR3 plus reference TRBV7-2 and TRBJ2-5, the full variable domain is GAGVSQSPSNKVTEKGKDVELRCDPISGHTALYWYRQSLGQGLEFLIYFQGNSAPDKSGLPSDRFSAERTGGSVSTLTIQRTQQEDSAVYLCASSRDRGRLETQYFGPGTRLLVL.

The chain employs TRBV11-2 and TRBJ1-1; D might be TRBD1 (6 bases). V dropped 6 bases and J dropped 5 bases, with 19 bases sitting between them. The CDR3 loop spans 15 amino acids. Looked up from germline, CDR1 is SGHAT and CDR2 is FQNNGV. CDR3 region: CASSGGLTEATEAFF. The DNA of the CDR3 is TGTGCCAGCAGTGGGGGCCTAACCGAAGCGACTGAAGCTTTCTTT.

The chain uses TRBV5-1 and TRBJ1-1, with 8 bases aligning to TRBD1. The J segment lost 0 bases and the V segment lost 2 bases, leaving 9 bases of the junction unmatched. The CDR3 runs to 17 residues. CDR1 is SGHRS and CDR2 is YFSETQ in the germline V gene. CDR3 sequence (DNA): TGCGCCAGCAGCTTAGGCTCAGGGGGCCAAATGAACACTGAAGCTTTCTTT. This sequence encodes CASSLGSGGQMNTEAFF. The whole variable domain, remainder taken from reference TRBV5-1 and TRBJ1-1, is KAGVTQTPRYLIKTRGQQVTLSCSPISGHRSVSWYQQTPGQGLQFLFEYFSETQRNKGNFPGRFSGRQFSNSRSEMNVSTLELGDSALYLCASSLGSGGQMNTEAFFGQGTRLTVV.

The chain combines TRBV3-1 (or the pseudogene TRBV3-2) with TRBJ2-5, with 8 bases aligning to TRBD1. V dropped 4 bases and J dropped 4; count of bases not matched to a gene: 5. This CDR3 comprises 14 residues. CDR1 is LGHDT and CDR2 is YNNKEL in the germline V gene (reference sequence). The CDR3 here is CASSPEDRAETQYF. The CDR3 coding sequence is TGTGCCAGCAGCCCGGAGGACAGGGCAGAGACCCAGTACTTC.